The rows below give T cell receptor beta chains drawn from one sample of a study of cytomegalovirus exposure and HLA in healthy donors. The repertoire was sequenced with immunoSEQ multiplex PCR; TCRdb's copy has only in-frame clones and lacks some. This sample has about 94,000 clones; more than 70% occur once, and the top ten carry about 4%. The sequencing sample was made of PBMCs. These receptors all stem from a woman in her thirties or forties in good health and CMV-seronegative. Each CDR3 is given with its conserved first and last residue. A D gene is named only where the DNA matches it firmly. A row's size may be missing; if present it is once, few, many or a size class.

once,TRBV7-8,TRBJ1-4,TRBD1,CASRRDRGYSGNEKLFF,TGTGCCAGCAGACGGGACAGGGGTTATTCCGGTAATGAAAAACTGTTTTTT
.,TRBV7-3,TRBJ2-3,.,CASSPPSTDTQYF,TGTGCCAGCAGCCCTCCCTCCACAGATACGCAGTATTTT
once,TRBV5-8,TRBJ2-3,.,CASRDGTIYTDTQYF,TGTGCCAGCAGGGATGGGACAATTTACACAGATACGCAGTATTTT
few,TRBV12-5,TRBJ2-6,.,CASGRSGANVLTF,TGTGCTAGTGGCCGGAGTGGGGCCAACGTCCTGACTTTC
few,TRBV7-2,TRBJ1-6,TRBD1,CASSLGWTGGSPLHF,TGTGCCAGCAGCTTAGGCTGGACAGGGGGTTCACCCCTCCACTTT
.,TRBV2,TRBJ1-6,.,CASMGDSTVSPLHF,TGTGCCAGCATGGGGGACTCGACGGTATCACCCCTCCACTTT
.,TRBV7-9,TRBJ2-3,.,CASSLTTSTDTQYF,TGTGCCAGCAGCTTAACTACTAGCACAGATACGCAGTATTTT
many,TRBV14,TRBJ2-7,TRBD1,CASSHTTGGYEQYF,TGTGCCAGCAGCCACACGACAGGGGGCTACGAGCAGTACTTC
few,TRBV18,TRBJ1-4,.,CASSPPRETGEKLFF,TGTGCCAGCTCACCACCACGAGAGACGGGTGAAAAACTGTTTTTT
.,TRBV5-6,TRBJ2-7,.,CASSPDTSYEQYF,TGTGCCAGCAGCCCCGACACCTCCTACGAGCAGTACTTC